The present entry profiles one T cell receptor (beta chain) with its context. What it binds is unknown. This was the immunoSEQ v3.0 assay at survey level. Generated by immunoSEQ multiplex PCR, the TCRdb table keeps only in-frame clones and is missing some. Counted here are roughly 30,000 clones, over 90% occurring once; the ten biggest clones make up 3.1%. Participants living with HIV all received treatment in the United States. The data derive from a study of long-term antiretroviral therapy in people with HIV. Findings of the study overall: Despite increasing after ART, diversity remained lower than that of transplant donor controls. Someone took the blood between the mid-2000s and the late 2010s, maybe while older ART regimens were in use.

The sequencing used unsorted PBMCs, collected 5.3 years after starting antiretroviral therapy. The sequence was collected from a man in his fifties with HIV.

In DNA, the CDR3 is TGTGCCTGGAGGAGGACCTTGAACACTGAAGCTTTCTTT. The encoded protein is CAWRRTLNTEAFF. This chain links TRBV30 with TRBJ1-1, with D unresolved. The CDR3 spans 13 residues. Trimming removed 3 bases from V and 0 bases from J, with 8 bases in between. The V gene's germline CDR1 is GTSNPN and CDR2 SVGIG (reference sequence).